The 25 T cell receptor beta chains reported below all come from one sample, sequenced in a study of shared clonotypes between healthy human individuals. Using immunoSEQ multiplex PCR, the repertoire was profiled, and TCRdb retains in-frame clones only, with some absent. The sample lists 2,500,000 or so clones, approximately 93% occurring once. What was sequenced was naive CD4+ T cells from PBMCs. Subset: CD45RA+ positively selected. These receptors were collected from a man aged 18 to 29 in good health. Some clones in this sample may be carry-over from other donors' samples.

The chain uses TRBV28 and TRBJ1-2; D not certain. Between the trimmed V and J ends, which lost 5 bases and 3 bases, there was a span of 13 bases. This CDR3 is 14 amino acids long. Germline CDR1 reads MDHEN; CDR2 reads SYDVKM. The CDR3 here is CASSPLNGDYGYTF. The CDR3 bases are TGTGCCAGCAGTCCTTTGAACGGTGACTATGGCTACACCTTC.

V is TRBV5-6 and J is TRBJ2-7; the D gene is possibly TRBD1 (5 bases). CDR1 SGHDT and CDR2 YYEEEE come from the germline V gene. The CDR3 sequence is 13 residues long. V shed 4 bases and J shed 10 bases, with 18 bases lying between them. In nucleotides, the CDR3 is TGTGCCAGCAGCAGGCCCGACGTGGGGCGACAGTACTTC. The encoded protein is CASSRPDVGRQYF.

The V and J genes are TRBV5-1 and TRBJ2-1, with 8 bases identical to TRBD2. CDR3 length equals 17 residues. V was pared by 0 bases and J by 0 bases, with 5 bases of the junction left unmatched. The germline V gene encodes CDR1 SGHRS and CDR2 YFSETQ. CDR3 in DNA: TGCGCCAGCAGCTTGGTTAGCGGGACAATCTCCTACAATGAGCAGTTCTTC. Amino acids: CASSLVSGTISYNEQFF.

Regarding this clone: At the DNA level, this CDR3 is encoded by other sequences in the same sample as well. The rearrangement links TRBV18 to TRBJ2-4; 8 bases map to TRBD2. The CDR3 totals 14 residues. J gave up 1 base and V 6 bases, and 2 bases lay outside the gene matches. Germline assignment: CDR1 KGHSH and CDR2 LQKENI. The DNA of the CDR3 is TGTGCCAGCTCTCCGGGGGGGGCCAAAAACATTCAGTACTTC. This gives the protein CASSPGGAKNIQYF.

The gene calls are TRBV7-2 and TRBJ2-1; perhaps TRBD2 as D (6 bases). Germline V CDR1 and CDR2: SGHTA, FQGNSA. Trimming took 3 bases from V and 6 from J, leaving 18 bases between them. CDR3 size: 16 residues. CDR3 protein: CASSFAPSAGSNEQFF. CDR3 coding DNA: TGTGCCAGCAGCTTCGCCCCCAGCGCGGGAAGCAATGAGCAGTTCTTC.

The chain uses TRBV19 and TRBJ2-7, with TRBD1 matching 9 bases. The CDR3 runs 14 residues. V lost 7 bases, J lost 3 bases, and 7 bases stayed unmatched. CDR1 and CDR2 (germline): LNHDA, SQIVND (reference sequence). The CDR3 is CASTPGTGFYEQYF. CDR3 nucleotides: TGTGCCAGTACTCCCGGGACAGGGTTCTACGAGCAGTACTTC.

V and J are TRBV6-5 and TRBJ2-7, with D perhaps being TRBD1 or TRBD2 (5 bases each). CDR1 is MNHEY, CDR2 SVGAGI, per germline. The germline V and J ends were trimmed by 4 bases and 5 bases, with 18 bases remaining between them. This CDR3 is 15 amino acids long. CDR3 sequence (DNA): TGTGCCAGCAGTTCCGCCGGGACGGTGGGGGACGAGCAGTACTTC. Protein product: CASSSAGTVGDEQYF.

The chain combines TRBV7-3 with TRBJ2-5; 8 bases align to TRBD2. Germline loops: CDR1 SGHTA, CDR2 FQGTGA. This CDR3 comprises 16 residues. Germline trimming cut 2 bases from V and 4 bases from J; bases unmatched to any gene: 9. As DNA, the CDR3 is TGTGCCAGCAGCTTAGCCAGCGGGAGTCCCCCAGAGACCCAGTACTTC. It yields the protein CASSLASGSPPETQYF.

As to this clone: The sample contains more than one DNA sequence encoding this CDR3. This chain uses TRBV28 with TRBJ1-5; D is uncertain. The CDR3 covers 14 residues. Germline lookup yields CDR1 MDHEN and CDR2 SYDVKM. V was pared by 1 base and J by 7 bases, with 11 bases between. The CDR3 protein is CASSLLGGRQPQHF. As DNA, the CDR3 is TGTGCCAGCAGTTTATTGGGAGGGCGGCAGCCCCAGCATTTT.

This sequence joins TRBV12-5 and TRBJ2-5; D not resolved. Germline V CDR1 and CDR2: LGHNT, FRNRAP. The CDR3 totals 13 residues. The V gene lost 6 bases and the J gene lost 5 bases, with 13 bases spanning the gap. CDR3 loop: CASGAPVGETQYF. The CDR3 bases are TGTGCTAGTGGAGCTCCTGTCGGGGAGACCCAGTACTTC.

The genes are TRBV12-5 and TRBJ2-1; TRBD2 matches 13 bases. The germline V gene has CDR1 LGHNT and CDR2 FRNRAP. CDR3 length: 15 amino acids. The J segment lost 8 bases and the V segment lost 5 bases, leaving 6 bases of the junction unmatched. The CDR3 protein is CASGPGLAGFYEQFF. CDR3 DNA sequence: TGTGCTAGTGGTCCGGGACTAGCGGGATTCTATGAGCAGTTCTTC.

The V gene is TRBV6-1, the J gene TRBJ1-5, with TRBD1 matching 8 bases. V was clipped by 9 bases and J by 1 base; unmatched bases: 5. The germline CDR1 and CDR2 sequences are MNHNS and SASEGT. This CDR3 region has 14 residues. CDR3 DNA sequence: TGTGCCAGTTACCCAGGGGGCAGCAATCAGCCCCAGCATTTT. Translating it yields CASYPGGSNQPQHF.

The chain couples TRBV6-6 to TRBJ1-4, with TRBD1 matching 8 bases. The CDR3 has 14 residues. Germline loops: CDR1 MNHNY, CDR2 SVGAGI (reference sequence). Trimming cost V 5 bases and J 5 bases; bases outside gene matches: 4. The CDR3 DNA sequence: TGTGCCAGCAGTGGGACAGGACTCAATGAAAAACTGTTTTTT. As protein: CASSGTGLNEKLFF.

The V gene is TRBV7-9, the J gene TRBJ2-1; D uncertain. V shed 2 bases and J shed 2 bases, with 10 bases lying between them. The CDR3 is 15 amino acids. Germline V gene lookup returns CDR1 SEHNR and CDR2 FQNEAQ (reference sequence). In nucleotides, the CDR3 is TGTGCCAGCAGCTTAATTAAGGGCACCTACAATGAGCAGTTCTTC. This translates into CASSLIKGTYNEQFF.

Points on this clone: This sample also contains other DNA sequences that code for the same CDR3. V and J are TRBV30 and TRBJ2-3; no firm D call. In germline, CDR1 is GTSNPN, CDR2 SVGIG (reference sequence). The CDR3 length is 14 residues. Trimming removed 0 bases at V and 2 bases at J, with 9 bases between. The CDR3 reads CAWSVGRSTDTQYF. The CDR3 nucleotides read TGTGCCTGGAGTGTAGGGCGTTCCACAGATACGCAGTATTTT.

The chain links TRBV5-4 to TRBJ2-3; 9 nucleotides match TRBD2. The CDR3 runs to 15 residues. J was trimmed by 4 bases and V by 4 bases; bases with no gene match: 7. Germline V gene lookup returns CDR1 SGHNT and CDR2 YYREEE (reference sequence). CDR3 sequence reads: CASSPGLAGSDTQYF. CDR3 in DNA: TGTGCCAGCAGCCCGGGACTAGCAGGATCAGATACGCAGTATTTT. The full variable domain, with the rest looked up from reference TRBV5-4 and TRBJ2-3, is ETGVTQSPTHLIKTRGQQVTLRCSSQSGHNTVSWYQQALGQGPQFIFQYYREEENGRGNFPPRFSGLQFPNYSSELNVNALELDDSALYLCASSPGLAGSDTQYFGPGTRLTVL.

The rearrangement links TRBV2 to TRBJ2-3; 10 nucleotides align to TRBD1. V gave up 8 bases and J gave up 4 bases; unmatched junction bases: 9. From germline, CDR1 is SNHLY and CDR2 FYNNEI. The CDR3 is 15 residues long. The DNA of the CDR3 is TGTGCCAGCCGGCTTCAGGGACAGGGGTCAGATACGCAGTATTTT. Translation: CASRLQGQGSDTQYF.

As concerns this clone: With only one base between it and a far larger clone, this is likely a read error. The chain combines TRBV7-9 with TRBJ2-7; 9 nucleotides agree with TRBD1. Germline assignment: CDR1 SEHNR and CDR2 FQNEAQ (reference sequence). The CDR3 contains 14 residues. Germline trimming cut 5 bases from V and 0 bases from J; bases unmatched to any gene: 2. As DNA, the CDR3 is TGTGCCAGCAGCCCGACAGGGGGCTCCTACGAGCAGTACTTC. Protein: CASSPTGGSYEQYF.

The V gene is TRBV5-1, the J gene TRBJ2-4; TRBD1 matches 11 bases. The V gene end was trimmed by 2 bases and the J gene end by 5 bases; junction bases not matched to a gene: 3. This CDR3 has 15 amino acids. CDR1 SGHRS and CDR2 YFSETQ come from the germline V gene. CDR3 nucleotides: TGCGCCAGCAGCTTCTTGGGACAGGGGGAAAACATTCAGTACTTC. Residues: CASSFLGQGENIQYF.

The rearrangement links TRBV5-1 to TRBJ2-1; TRBD2 aligns across 7 bases. This CDR3 has 15 amino acids. CDR1 SGHRS and CDR2 YFSETQ come from the germline V gene. J gave up 0 bases and V 6 bases, and 6 bases lay outside the gene matches. CDR3: CASNPAGTSYNEQFF. The CDR3 DNA follows: TGCGCCAGCAACCCAGCGGGAACCTCCTACAATGAGCAGTTCTTC.

The chain links TRBV5-1 to TRBJ1-1; the D is unclear. CDR3 size: 13 residues. V lost 2 bases and J lost 6, with 11 bases in between. The germline V gene encodes CDR1 SGHRS and CDR2 YFSETQ. CDR3 protein: CASSLYGPSEAFF. The CDR3 region has the DNA TGCGCCAGCAGCTTATACGGGCCCTCTGAAGCTTTCTTT.

This chain connects TRBV5-1 to TRBJ2-1, with D tentatively TRBD1 (6 bases). This CDR3 spans 16 amino acids. Trimming took off 4 bases at V and 8 bases at J, with 22 bases between the two ends. Looked up from germline, CDR1 is SGHRS and CDR2 is YFSETQ. This CDR3 reads CASSPSGQTNYDEQFF. DNA for the CDR3: TGCGCCAGCAGCCCCAGTGGACAGACGAACTATGATGAGCAGTTCTTC. Filled out from reference TRBV5-1 and TRBJ2-1, the complete variable domain reads KAGVTQTPRYLIKTRGQQVTLSCSPISGHRSVSWYQQTPGQGLQFLFEYFSETQRNKGNFPGRFSGRQFSNSRSEMNVSTLELGDSALYLCASSPSGQTNYDEQFFGPGTRLTVL.

The chain recombines TRBV28 with TRBJ2-2; 9 bases are shared with TRBD2. Trimming at V came to 6 bases and at J to 2 bases, leaving 19 bases not matched to a gene. CDR1 is MDHEN, CDR2 SYDVKM, per germline. The CDR3 has 20 residues. DNA for the CDR3: TGTGCCAGCAGACACCCGGGGGTTGGCGGGAGGGCCCTCAACACCGGGGAGCTGTTTTTT. It codes for CASRHPGVGGRALNTGELFF.

The chain recombines TRBV9 with TRBJ2-6; possible D gene TRBD2, 6 bases. Germline-derived CDR1 and CDR2 are SGDLS and YYNGEE. With 0 bases removed from V and 1 base from J, the gap between germline ends came to 14 bases. This CDR3 has 18 residues. The CDR3 DNA follows: TGTGCCAGCAGCGTAGCGGGGGACCTTAGGTCTGGGGCCAACGTCCTGACTTTC. Encoded protein: CASSVAGDLRSGANVLTF.

The chain carries TRBV5-4 and TRBJ2-2, with D perhaps matching TRBD1 or TRBD2 (5 bases each). Germline V gene lookup returns CDR1 SGHNT and CDR2 YYREEE (reference sequence). This CDR3 region has 15 residues. Deletions cut 6 bases from V and 4 bases from J, with 16 bases between. The CDR3 coding sequence is TGTGCCAGCACCCGGGGCCCCCAGGTCACCGGGGAGCTGTTTTTT. Translating gives CASTRGPQVTGELFF.